Sequencing of this TCR beta chain was carried out in a study of cytomegalovirus exposure and HLA in healthy donors. Study-wide results and caveats: Cytomegalovirus status was reportedly diagnosed by the classifier with high sensitivity and specificity. Testing in vitro showed a few CMV-associated chains specific for CMV antigens.

TCRdb's copy holds only in-frame clones and misses some; the assay was immunoSEQ multiplex PCR. The table lists about 120,000 clones, approximately 81% of them singletons. For this clone: Its antigen remains unidentified.

The source is a woman in her twenties or thirties in good health and CMV-seronegative. Source material: PBMCs.

CDR3 in amino acids: CASSQTGQGYGGYTF. The CDR3 DNA reads as TGTGCCAGCAGCCAGACGGGACAGGGTTACGGTGGCTACACCTTC. The chain employs TRBV7-6 and TRBJ1-2; 9 bases map to TRBD1. Germline V lookup: CDR1 SGHVS, CDR2 FNYEAQ. The CDR3 spans 15 residues. J was trimmed by 7 bases and V by 5 bases; bases with no gene match: 11.